These 15 T cell receptor beta chains came from one sample sequenced in a study of blood T cell repertoires in COVID-19. Data came from immunoSEQ multiplex PCR; TCRdb stores just in-frame clones and leaves some out. This sample yields approximately 200,000 clones, of which around 90% are seen a single time; roughly 7.2% belongs to the top ten. The sample consisted of PBMCs or T cells enriched from blood (not recorded which). These receptors all come from a man aged 25-45 years in a cohort exposed to, infected with or recovered from COVID-19 (not recorded which).

Written as DNA, the CDR3 is TGTGCCAGCATCCACAGTCTGAACACTGAAGCTTTCTTT. Protein: CASIHSLNTEAFF. J is TRBJ1-1 and V is TRBV28; the D is unclear. The germline gives CDR1 MDHEN, CDR2 SYDVKM. This CDR3 has 13 amino acids. V was shortened by 7 bases and J by 0 bases, with 9 bases between the two germline ends.

This clone was recorded once. V is TRBV7-2 and J is TRBJ1-2, with 9 bases lining up with TRBD1. The CDR3 runs 16 residues. The V gene end was trimmed by 4 bases and the J gene end by 7 bases; junction bases not matched to a gene: 13. Germline V gene data show CDR1 as SGHTA and CDR2 as FQGNSA. In DNA, the CDR3 is TGTGCCAGCAGCTACGGTCGACAGGGGGTGTCGTCTGGCTACACCTTC. Its protein is CASSYGRQGVSSGYTF.

The chain carries TRBV11-2 and TRBJ2-1; 7 bases match TRBD1. The germline V gene encodes CDR1 SGHAT and CDR2 FQNNGV. With V trimmed by 5 bases and J by 4 bases, 5 bases remained unmatched. The CDR3 consists of 14 residues. The CDR3 DNA reads as TGTGCCAGCAGCCGAGGGGGCAGTTACAATGAGCAGTTCTTC. This translates into CASSRGGSYNEQFF.

The V and J genes are TRBV18 and TRBJ2-3; 12 nucleotides line up with TRBD2. The germline CDR1 and CDR2 sequences are KGHSH and LQKENI. Losses at the gene ends were 0 bases for V and 8 bases for J; bases not matched to a gene: 6. The CDR3 is 16 residues long. Here the CDR3 DNA reads TGTGCCAGCTCACCACCCCTAGCGGGAGGGCCCGCTACGCAGTATTTT. Its translation: CASSPPLAGGPATQYF.

The genes are TRBV21-1 and TRBJ2-7; TRBD2 was called by the table and not checked on the DNA. TRBV21-1 is reported as a pseudogene. CDR3 length: 14 amino acids. Here the CDR3 reads CASSKVREGHEQYF. In nucleotides, the CDR3 is TGTGCCAGCAGCAAAGTGCGGGAGGGCCACGAGCAGTACTTC.

The V and J genes are TRBV4-1 and TRBJ2-1, with D possibly matching TRBD2 (5 bases). Germline loops: CDR1 MGHRA, CDR2 YSYEKL. This CDR3 contains 15 residues. Trimming took 1 base from V and 6 from J, leaving 13 bases between them. CDR3 residues: CASSQGPPGGNEQFF. CDR3 DNA: TGCGCCAGCAGCCAAGGACCTCCTGGAGGCAATGAGCAGTTCTTC.

This chain links TRBV28 with TRBJ2-7, with 7 bases that match TRBD1. CDR1 is MDHEN and CDR2 is SYDVKM in the germline V gene. This CDR3 region has 14 residues. V was clipped by 6 bases and J by 2 bases; unmatched bases: 7. CDR3 DNA sequence: TGTGCCAGCAGAAGCTACAGGGGCACCTACGAGCAGTACTTC. It yields the protein CASRSYRGTYEQYF.

The chain couples TRBV19 to TRBJ1-1; D gene unclear. Germline V gene data show CDR1 as LNHDA and CDR2 as SQIVND (reference sequence). Trimming took off 8 bases at V and 2 bases at J, with 12 bases between the two ends. The CDR3 runs to 13 residues. CDR3 nucleotide sequence: TGTGCCAGTGAAATGACTGACAACACTGAAGCTTTCTTT. As protein: CASEMTDNTEAFF.

V is TRBV6-4 and J is TRBJ2-7; TRBD2 agrees at 14 bases. The length of the CDR3 is 15 residues. The V and J ends lost 6 bases and 4 bases, in that order; junction bases with no gene match: 5. The germline gives CDR1 MRHNA, CDR2 SNTAGT. The CDR3 sequence is CASRAGTSGSYEQYF. CDR3 nucleotides: TGTGCCAGCAGAGCCGGGACTAGCGGGAGTTACGAGCAGTACTTC.

This clone has just a few counts. The CDR3 is CASSDRPSYGYTF. DNA for the CDR3: TGTGCCAGCAGTGACAGGCCGTCCTATGGCTACACCTTC. This rearrangement joins TRBV6-1 to TRBJ1-2; D uncertain. The CDR3 extends over 13 amino acids. V shed 3 bases and J shed 4 bases, with 9 bases lying between them. Germline CDR1 and CDR2: MNHNS and SASEGT.

The chain combines TRBV27 with TRBJ2-5, with 7 bases lining up with TRBD2. The CDR3 has 16 amino acids. Germline V gene data show CDR1 as MNHEY and CDR2 as SMNVEV (reference sequence). V shed 5 bases, J shed 0 bases, and the junction held 9 bases outside the gene matches. CDR3 DNA sequence: TGTGCCAGCAGTCCCTGGGCGGGAGAGTACCAAGAGACCCAGTACTTC. This gives the protein CASSPWAGEYQETQYF.

This clone was counted a few times. The chain carries TRBV19 and TRBJ1-2, with 8 bases aligning to TRBD1. The germline CDR1 and CDR2 sequences are LNHDA and SQIVND (reference sequence). The ends lost 4 bases at V and 4 bases at J; junction bases unmatched: 2. The CDR3 sequence is 13 residues long. The chain's CDR3 is CASSKDRVYGYTF. CDR3 coding DNA: TGTGCCAGTAGTAAGGACAGGGTCTATGGCTACACCTTC. Filled out from reference TRBV19 and TRBJ1-2, the complete variable domain reads DGGITQSPKYLFRKEGQNVTLSCEQNLNHDAMYWYRQDPGQGLRLIYYSQIVNDFQKGDIAEGYSVSREKKESFPLTVTSAQKNPTAFYLCASSKDRVYGYTFGSGTRLTVV.

V usage is TRBV19 and J usage is TRBJ1-4; 8 positions agree with TRBD1. The CDR3 runs 15 residues. The V gene's germline CDR1 is LNHDA and CDR2 SQIVND (reference sequence). J gave up 1 base and V 4 bases, and 2 bases lay outside the gene matches. Written as DNA, the CDR3 is TGTGCCAGTAGTACCGGACAGGGAACTAATGAAAAACTGTTTTTT. It specifies CASSTGQGTNEKLFF.

The J gene is TRBJ2-7, the V gene TRBV10-3, with 11 positions matching TRBD1. In germline, CDR1 is ENHRY, CDR2 SYGVKD. The length of the CDR3 is 14 residues. The junction had 4 bases not matched to a gene; V was cut back by 6 bases and J by 3 bases. CDR3 nucleotide sequence: TGTGCCATCAGAGGGGGACAGGGGGACTACGAGCAGTACTTC. As protein: CAIRGGQGDYEQYF.

This rearrangement joins TRBV4-3 to TRBJ2-6, with 7 bases identical to TRBD2. The CDR3 sequence is 17 residues long. V shed 0 bases and J 2 bases; nucleotides not matched to a gene: 4. Germline CDR1 reads LGHNA; CDR2 reads YSLEER. CDR3 sequence (DNA): TGCGCCAGCAGCCAAGATATACGGGGGGCTGGGGCCAACGTCCTGACTTTC. Translating it yields CASSQDIRGAGANVLTF.